This TCR beta chain was sequenced for a study of blood T cell repertoires in COVID-19. This CDR3 is built from 12 residues. V shed 5 bases and J 6 bases; nucleotides not matched to a gene: 1. Germline V lookup: CDR1 MNHEY, CDR2 SMNVEV (reference sequence). Sequencing was performed with immunoSEQ multiplex PCR; in TCRdb, only in-frame clones are kept and a portion is missing. The sample has 200,000 to 300,000 clones, about nine tenths seen once. The specimen sequenced was peripheral blood. V and J are TRBV27 and TRBJ2-3; 8 bases fit TRBD2. This receptor was identified in a person aged 18-30 years with COVID-19, enrolled during active disease. CDR3 sequence reads: CASSTGGDTQYF. The DNA of the CDR3 is TGTGCCAGCAGTACGGGGGGGGATACGCAGTATTTT.